This T cell receptor (beta chain) was retrieved from a study of blood T cell repertoires in COVID-19. Study as a whole: PBMCs, B-cell-depleted T cells, or T cells were the source of the cDNA or gDNA that made up the material.

V was cut by 7 bases and J by 7 bases, with 13 bases left in between. This CDR3 is built from 13 residues. Germline assignment: CDR1 MDHEN and CDR2 SYDVKM. Libraries were prepared by immunoSEQ multiplex PCR; TCRdb keeps only in-frame clonotypes and omits some of them. The sample lists under 130,000 clones; around nine tenths were seen once. This sequence was found in a man in his fifties in a cohort sampled during active COVID-19. The chain is built from TRBV28 and TRBJ2-2, with a tentative D call TRBD1 (6 bases). Sequencing input: peripheral blood. In DNA, the CDR3 is TGTGCCAGCACCCCAGGGGATATCGGGGAGCTGTTTTTT. Translation gives CASTPGDIGELFF.